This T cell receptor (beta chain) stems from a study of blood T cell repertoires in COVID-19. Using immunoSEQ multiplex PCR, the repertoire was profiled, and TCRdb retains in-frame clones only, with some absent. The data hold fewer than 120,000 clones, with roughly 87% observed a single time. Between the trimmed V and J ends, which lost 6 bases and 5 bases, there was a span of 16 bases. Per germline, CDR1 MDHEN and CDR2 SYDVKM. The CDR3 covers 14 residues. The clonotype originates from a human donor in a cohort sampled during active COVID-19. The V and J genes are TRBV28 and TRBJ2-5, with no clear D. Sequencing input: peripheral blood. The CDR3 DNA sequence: TGTGCCAGCAGCCCTATTTCGCGCGCGGAGACCCAGTACTTC. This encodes CASSPISRAETQYF. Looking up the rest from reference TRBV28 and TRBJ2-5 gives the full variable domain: DVKVTQSSRYLVKRTGEKVFLECVQDMDHENMFWYRQDPGLGLRLIYFSYDVKMKEKGDIPEGYSVSREKKERFSLILESASTNQTSMYLCASSPISRAETQYFGPGTRLLVL.